This T cell receptor (beta chain) came from a study of graft-versus-host responses after intestinal transplantation. The assay was immunoSEQ multiplex PCR, and TCRdb's table has in-frame clones only and misses some. This table holds under 15,000 clones, 35% found once. Researchers placed about 200,000 CFSE-labeled responder cells in culture with about 200,000 irradiated, violet-dye-labeled stimulator cells. After the reaction, the investigators sorted the proliferating CFSE-low CD3+CD4+ and CD3+CD8+ responders. This clone was found a few times. Sequencing was performed on alloreactive CD8+ T cells from a mixed lymphocyte reaction culture, taken before intestinal transplant. Noted subset: CFSE-low proliferating T cells sorted from approximately 6-day pre-transplant mixed lymphocyte reaction (GvH or HvG direction). This sequence was found in a human patient who received an intestinal transplant.

The CDR3 DNA reads TGTGCCAGCAGTTTAGAACAGGGGGATAGTTGGACTAATGAAAAACTGTTTTTT. Amino acids: CASSLEQGDSWTNEKLFF. The V gene is TRBV28, the J gene TRBJ1-4; 8 bases are shared with TRBD1. The CDR3 extends over 18 amino acids. Germline V gives CDR1 MDHEN, CDR2 SYDVKM. The trim removed 2 bases at V and 2 bases at J, leaving 10 bases unmatched.